Below, 24 T cell receptor beta chains from the same sample are listed, as sequenced in a study of OX40 agonist ivuxolimab in advanced cancers. TCRdb's copy holds only in-frame clones and misses some; the assay was immunoSEQ multiplex PCR. The sample consists of 75,000 to 90,000 clones, 85% to 90% of them appearing once. Sequenced here: CD4+ or CD8+ T cells sorted from blood, sampled in a trial of the OX40 agonist ivuxolimab. All receptors derive from an adult with an advanced solid tumor such as melanoma, head and neck, liver or kidney cancer.

This sequence joins TRBV5-1 and TRBJ1-1, with D possibly TRBD1 on 5 matching bases. The germline gives CDR1 SGHRS, CDR2 YFSETQ. This CDR3 has 15 amino acids. V lost 7 bases and J 1 base, leaving 17 bases between the germline ends. In DNA form, the CDR3 reads TGCGCCAGCGGTCCCGGGACGGGAACGAACACTGAAGCTTTCTTT. This translates into CASGPGTGTNTEAFF.

The CDR3 nucleotides are TGCAGCGTTGATTTTGGCGGGAGGGCCCGGGAGACCCAGTACTTC. It yields the protein CSVDFGGRARETQYF. The chain uses TRBV29-1 and TRBJ2-5; 9 nucleotides line up with TRBD2. Unmatched junction bases numbered 10, after V lost 3 bases and J lost 5 bases. The CDR3 covers 15 residues. Germline V gene sequence: CDR1 SQVTM, CDR2 ANQGSEA.

CDR3 sequence reads: CASSLESGSPNEKLFF. The CDR3 DNA reads TGTGCCAGCAGCTTAGAGTCAGGGTCTCCTAATGAAAAACTGTTTTTT. The chain links TRBV7-9 to TRBJ1-4; possibly TRBD1 for D (5 bases). This CDR3 is 16 amino acids long. Trimming left V 1 base short and J 3 bases short, with 12 bases between. Per germline, CDR1 SEHNR and CDR2 FQNEAQ (reference sequence).

The chain couples TRBV7-8 to TRBJ2-3, with D possibly TRBD2 on 6 matching bases. CDR1 and CDR2 from the germline V gene are SGHVS and FQNEAQ. The CDR3 is 14 amino acids. The V end lost 8 bases, the J end lost 3 bases, and 15 bases lay between the germline ends. This CDR3 reads CASSRGGGTDTQYF. CDR3 in DNA: TGTGCCAGCTCCCGTGGGGGAGGAACAGATACGCAGTATTTT.

This chain uses TRBV19 with TRBJ1-4; D gene ambiguous. This CDR3 is 15 amino acids long. From germline, CDR1 is LNHDA and CDR2 SQIVND (reference sequence). The ends were cut back, 1 base at V and 6 bases at J, with 12 bases in the middle. DNA for the CDR3: TGTGCCAGTAGTATAGTCCGGGGAAGGGATGAAAAACTGTTTTTT. Its translation: CASSIVRGRDEKLFF.

The J gene is TRBJ2-3, the V gene TRBV21-1; whether TRBD1, the table's D call, matches the DNA was not checked. TRBV21-1 is a known pseudogene. The CDR3 is 18 residues long. CDR3 sequence: CASSTTGTGPDSTDTQYF. Here the CDR3 DNA reads TGTGCCAGCAGCACAACCGGGACAGGGCCTGATAGCACAGATACGCAGTATTTT.

The gene calls are TRBV2 and TRBJ2-3; D is unresolved. The CDR3 is 13 residues long. With 8 bases removed from V and 3 bases from J, the gap between germline ends came to 12 bases. Germline CDR1 SNHLY, CDR2 FYNNEI. CDR3 bases: TGTGCCAGCTCCGGCGCTAGAACAGATACGCAGTATTTT. Translated, it gives CASSGARTDTQYF.

This chain connects TRBV2 to TRBJ2-3, with D possibly being TRBD2 (6 bases). V lost 6 bases and J 4 bases, leaving 20 bases between the germline ends. Germline V lookup: CDR1 SNHLY, CDR2 FYNNEI. CDR3 length equals 16 residues. The CDR3: CASSPTSSRPADTQYF. The CDR3 DNA reads as TGTGCCAGCAGCCCGACTAGTTCTCGGCCGGCAGATACGCAGTATTTT.

The genes are TRBV4-1 and TRBJ1-3; TRBD1 matches 8 bases. This CDR3 comprises 16 residues. Germline V gives CDR1 MGHRA, CDR2 YSYEKL. J was trimmed by 2 bases and V by 5 bases; bases with no gene match: 8. CDR3 protein: CASSTGGGQAGNTIYF. The CDR3 DNA follows: TGCGCCAGCAGCACAGGGGGGGGGCAGGCTGGAAACACCATATATTTT.

There are a few counts of this clone. The chain has TRBV21-1 and TRBJ2-1; the table's D call of TRBD2 was not tested on the DNA. TRBV21-1 is a pseudogene locus. CDR3 length: 13 amino acids. CDR3 residues: CASSKGRDNEQFF. Here the CDR3 DNA reads TGTGCCAGCAGCAAAGGGCGGGACAATGAGCAGTTCTTC.

In this sample, this clone turned up once. This sequence joins TRBV19 and TRBJ1-1; a possible D gene is TRBD1 (6 bases). The CDR3 totals 15 residues. Germline CDR1 reads LNHDA; CDR2 reads SQIVND (reference sequence). Between the trimmed V and J ends, which lost 5 bases and 0 bases, there was a span of 13 bases. CDR3 nucleotide sequence: TGTGCCAGTAGTTCCAGACAGGCCCTGAACACTGAAGCTTTCTTT. Translated: CASSSRQALNTEAFF.

The rearrangement links TRBV6-6 to TRBJ2-1; TRBD1 matches at 7 bases. CDR3 length: 16 residues. Germline V CDR1 and CDR2: MNHNY, SVGAGI (reference sequence). The V gene end was trimmed by 4 bases and the J gene end by 7 bases; junction bases not matched to a gene: 13. The CDR3 DNA is TGTGCCAGCAGTTTCCCCCGGGACAGCTCGGGAAATGAGCAGTTCTTC. Encoded protein: CASSFPRDSSGNEQFF.

The genes are TRBV21-1 and TRBJ2-7; the DNA was not compared with TRBD2, the D call given in the table. TRBV21-1 is shown as a pseudogene. The CDR3 sequence is 19 residues long. The CDR3 region is CASSSHPLLAGVGENEQYF. CDR3 sequence (DNA): TGTGCCAGCAGCTCCCACCCTTTACTAGCGGGAGTAGGAGAGAACGAGCAGTACTTC.

The rearrangement joins TRBV18 to TRBJ2-1, with TRBD1 matching over 8 bases. J was trimmed by 5 bases and V by 4 bases; bases with no gene match: 22. Looked up from germline, CDR1 is KGHSH and CDR2 is LQKENI. The CDR3 has 20 residues. The CDR3 DNA is TGTGCCAGCTCACTCCGGACAGGGAAGGGGGTTGAGAGTGAGAACAATGAGCAGTTCTTC. Its translation is CASSLRTGKGVESENNEQFF. The whole variable domain, remainder taken from reference TRBV18 and TRBJ2-1, is NAGVMQNPRHLVRRRGQEARLRCSPMKGHSHVYWYRQLPEEGLKFMVYLQKENIIDESGMPKERFSAEFPKEGPSILRIQQVVRGDSAAYFCASSLRTGKGVESENNEQFFGPGTRLTVL.

This clone was seen only a few times. V and J are TRBV5-1 and TRBJ1-2, with a tentative D call TRBD1 (5 bases). Germline values: CDR1 SGHRS, CDR2 YFSETQ. Trimming cost V 4 bases and J 4 bases, with 8 bases left between them. The CDR3 is made up of 12 amino acids. The CDR3 loop reads CASSGDSYGYTF. CDR3 sequence (DNA): TGCGCCAGCAGCGGGGACTCCTATGGCTACACCTTC.

The chain employs TRBV6-5 and TRBJ1-6; weak D call: TRBD1 (5 bases). The CDR3 is 13 amino acids. The germline V gene has CDR1 MNHEY and CDR2 SVGAGI. Trimming stripped 8 bases from V and 7 bases from J, with 12 bases between. CDR3 DNA: TGTGCCAGCGCCGGGGGGGGAAATTCACCCCTCCACTTT. It translates to CASAGGGNSPLHF.

V and J are TRBV5-1 and TRBJ2-3, with D uncertain. CDR1 and CDR2 (germline): SGHRS, YFSETQ. This CDR3 contains 15 residues. Trimming left V 6 bases short and J 1 base short, with 15 bases between. The CDR3 coding sequence is TGCGCCAGCACTTGGGCAAGGACGGGCACAGATACGCAGTATTTT. It codes for CASTWARTGTDTQYF.

The chain carries TRBV7-6 and TRBJ2-3; 8 nucleotides match TRBD2. V shed 5 bases and J 5 bases; nucleotides not matched to a gene: 6. Germline V gene sequence: CDR1 SGHVS, CDR2 FNYEAQ. This CDR3 comprises 14 residues. CDR3 sequence: CASSPGGGRDTQYF. The DNA for the CDR3 is TGTGCCAGCAGCCCCGGGGGGGGAAGAGATACGCAGTATTTT.

The J gene is TRBJ1-1, the V gene TRBV6-5; D is uncertain. Germline V gene sequence: CDR1 MNHEY, CDR2 SVGAGI. V gave up 6 bases and J gave up 8 bases, with 16 bases separating them. The CDR3 is made up of 13 amino acids. CDR3 DNA: TGTGCCAGCAGACTCGACATAAACTCGGAAGCTTTCTTT. Translated, it gives CASRLDINSEAFF.

For the CDR3, the DNA is TGTGCCAGCAGCACCGACGGGGGCTATAATTCACCCCTCCACTTT. This codes for CASSTDGGYNSPLHF. V is TRBV5-4 and J is TRBJ1-6; a weak D match, TRBD1 (5 bases). Between the trimmed V and J ends, which lost 4 bases and 3 bases, there was a span of 11 bases. Germline V gives CDR1 SGHNT, CDR2 YYREEE (reference sequence). The CDR3 length is 15 residues.

V gene TRBV6-5 combines with J gene TRBJ2-5, with D unclear. From germline, CDR1 is MNHEY and CDR2 SVGAGI. V was cut by 8 bases and J by 0 bases, with 10 bases left in between. The CDR3 has 13 residues. CDR3 region: CASGLTHQETQYF. CDR3 in DNA: TGTGCCAGCGGCCTAACCCACCAAGAGACCCAGTACTTC.

The chain carries TRBV7-3 and TRBJ2-7; D is perhaps TRBD1 or TRBD2 (5 bases each). The CDR3 consists of 14 residues. V was shortened by 6 bases and J by 3 bases, with 15 bases between the two germline ends. The germline CDR1 and CDR2 sequences are SGHTA and FQGTGA. In nucleotides, the CDR3 is TGTGCCAGCAGACCTCGGGGCCCTAACTACGAGCAGTACTTC. Translation gives CASRPRGPNYEQYF.

The chain uses TRBV7-2 and TRBJ2-1; TRBD2 aligns across 10 bases. The CDR3 runs to 15 residues. Per the germline V gene, CDR1 is SGHTA and CDR2 is FQGNSA. Trimming at V came to 1 base and at J to 7 bases, leaving 4 bases not matched to a gene. CDR3 protein: CASSLVGLARNEQFF. The CDR3 DNA is TGTGCCAGCAGCTTAGTGGGACTAGCGAGGAATGAGCAGTTCTTC.

This clone came up a few times. This chain joins TRBV11-2 and TRBJ1-1, with D possibly being TRBD1 (6 bases). Germline CDR1 is SGHAT and CDR2 is FQNNGV. CDR3 length: 15 amino acids. Trimming took 5 bases from V and 4 from J, leaving 17 bases between them. In nucleotides, the CDR3 is TGTGCCAGCAGCCCACGACCTACAGGGAGCACTGAAGCTTTCTTT. This encodes CASSPRPTGSTEAFF.